This T cell receptor (beta chain) stems from a study of prognosis after radiotherapy for stage I lung cancer. Study as a whole: About 14 patients presented with newly diagnosed primary stage I lung tumors, and a few carried oligometastatic NSCLC following surgical resection of the primary tumor. Whole-study findings and limits: TRBV and TRBJ gene usage reportedly differed between patients with and without metastases.

This clonotype was seen many times. The antigen remains unidentified. Two sampling time points were used, and around 6 milliliters of peripheral blood were drawn at each. Starting from genomic DNA, TCR beta CDR3 was amplified through two-round multiplex PCR. With primers specific to each TRBV and TRBJ gene, the first-round PCR was performed. Second-round PCR employed universal primers. TCRdb reanalysed the multiplex PCR reads using MiXCR and keeps one entry per CDR3 protein. This table has 15,000 to 20,000 distinct CDR3 sequences, approximately 29% appearing once. V was shortened by 5 bases and J by 0 bases, with 11 bases between the two germline ends. The CDR3 extends over 14 amino acids. CDR1 and CDR2 (germline): DFQATT, SNEGSKA (reference sequence).

The chain uses TRBV20-1 and TRBJ2-1; a weak D match, TRBD2 (5 bases). Material: PBMCs, obtained before or after stereotactic body radiation therapy (not recorded which). The sequence was collected from a donor aged 50 or older with non-small cell lung cancer. The CDR3 DNA sequence: TGCAGTGCTGTAGCGACCAGCTCCTACAATGAGCAGTTCTTC. Protein: CSAVATSSYNEQFF.